The entry below describes one T cell receptor beta chain. Its antigen is currently unknown. With a J-beta primer mix and a sample-barcoded 5' primer, a second PCR ran about 6 to 11 cycles. TCRdb itself ran the 5' RACE reads through MiXCR, one entry per CDR3 protein. The table lists over 1.5 million distinct CDR3 sequences, 49% of them singletons, with 2.1% in the top ten. These data belong to a study of blood T cells in healthy people across ages. The study's findings and limits: Reliance upon unsorted PBMCs precluded definitive naive versus antigen-experienced comparison.

The germline V gene has CDR1 MDHEN and CDR2 SYDVKM. Trimming took off 4 bases at V and 8 bases at J, with 17 bases between the two ends. CDR3 length: 14 residues. With each sample, at least 5 micrograms of total RNA were extracted. This TCR derives from a middle-aged woman in good health. The sequenced sample was blood. The chain carries TRBV28 and TRBJ1-2; D possibly corresponds to TRBD1 (5 bases). CDR3 nucleotide sequence: TGTGCCAGCAGTTCGGGGCCCCAGGTTAAGGGCTACACCTTC. It specifies CASSSGPQVKGYTF.